These 21 T cell receptor beta chains originate from one sample sequenced in a study of blood T cell repertoires in COVID-19. TCRdb's table, derived via immunoSEQ multiplex PCR, lists solely in-frame clones and lacks some. Among 65,000 to 70,000 clones listed, over 65% were seen once. The sample taken for sequencing was peripheral blood. These receptors were collected from a human donor in a cohort sampled during active COVID-19.

This chain joins TRBV9 and TRBJ1-2, with D perhaps matching TRBD1 (5 bases). The V gene's germline CDR1 is SGDLS and CDR2 YYNGEE. This CDR3 spans 13 amino acids. The V and J ends lost 4 bases and 7 bases respectively, with 14 bases between them. The CDR3 coding sequence is TGTGCCAGCAGCACCCCAGGGAGGGGTGGCTACACCTTC. This codes for CASSTPGRGGYTF. Complete variable domain (other parts from reference TRBV9 and TRBJ1-2): DSGVTQTPKHLITATGQRVTLRCSPRSGDLSVYWYQQSLDQGLQFLIQYYNGEERAKGNILERFSAQQFPDLHSELNLSSLELGDSALYFCASSTPGRGGYTFGSGTRLTVV.

The chain employs TRBV5-1 and TRBJ2-7; 9 bases line up with TRBD2. The ends lost 4 bases at V and 2 bases at J; junction bases unmatched: 4. CDR1 SGHRS and CDR2 YFSETQ come from the germline V gene. CDR3 length equals 14 residues. CDR3 protein: CASSGGGETYEQYF. The CDR3 nucleotides read TGCGCCAGCAGCGGCGGGGGGGAGACCTACGAGCAGTACTTC.

The chain has TRBV2 and TRBJ2-5; D is possibly TRBD1 (5 bases). V was pared by 11 bases and J by 5 bases, with 21 bases between. The CDR3 sequence is 14 residues long. Germline V gene data show CDR1 as SNHLY and CDR2 as FYNNEI. CDR3 region: CAGQTLQGVETQYF. The CDR3 DNA reads TGTGCCGGCCAAACCCTCCAGGGTGTGGAGACCCAGTACTTC.

V gene TRBV12-3 or TRBV12-4 combines with J gene TRBJ1-5, with D maybe TRBD1 (6 bases). Trimming left V 6 bases short and J 11 bases short, with 11 bases between. This CDR3 is 11 amino acids long. The chain's CDR3 is CASSSNRAQHF. DNA of the CDR3: TGTGCCAGCAGCTCTAACAGGGCCCAGCATTTT.

V usage is TRBV9 and J usage is TRBJ1-1; no clear D. With 4 bases removed from V and 5 bases from J, the gap between germline ends came to 18 bases. Germline V gives CDR1 SGDLS, CDR2 YYNGEE. The CDR3 extends over 15 amino acids. CDR3 sequence reads: CASSPLSGDGTEAFF. DNA for the CDR3: TGTGCCAGCAGCCCTCTCAGCGGTGACGGAACTGAAGCTTTCTTT.

This chain uses TRBV11-2 with TRBJ2-3; maybe TRBD2 (5 bases). Germline-derived CDR1 and CDR2 are SGHAT and FQNNGV. Trimming shortened V by 5 bases and J by 7 bases, and 10 bases separated the two germline ends. This CDR3 has 12 residues. The chain's CDR3 is CASSQDGNTQYF. As DNA, the CDR3 is TGTGCCAGCAGCCAAGACGGGAATACGCAGTATTTT.

This chain joins TRBV23-1 and TRBJ2-6, with 10 bases fitting TRBD1. TRBV23-1 falls under the ORF class, with uncertain function. J gave up 0 bases and V 4 bases, and 9 bases lay outside the gene matches. CDR3 length: 19 residues. The CDR3 DNA is TGCGCCAGCAGTCCCGGGCCTAGGACAGGGGGCTCTGGGGCCAACGTCCTGACTTTC. Residues: CASSPGPRTGGSGANVLTF.

This chain connects TRBV7-2 to TRBJ2-1, with 13 bases that match TRBD2. V lost 4 bases, J lost 4 bases, and 4 bases stayed unmatched. Germline V gene lookup returns CDR1 SGHTA and CDR2 FQGNSA. The CDR3 has 16 residues. CDR3 nucleotides: TGTGCCAGCAGCTCCAGGGGACTAGCGGGGTACAATGAGCAGTTCTTC. Its protein product is CASSSRGLAGYNEQFF.

This sequence joins TRBV27 and TRBJ2-7; TRBD1 might be the D (6 bases). The CDR3 has 15 residues. Deletions cut 8 bases from V and 0 bases from J, with 17 bases between. CDR1 MNHEY and CDR2 SMNVEV come from the germline V gene (reference sequence). The CDR3 nucleotides read TGTGCCAGCGTAATTGGGGACAAGAGCTCCTACGAGCAGTACTTC. This sequence encodes CASVIGDKSSYEQYF.

V and J are TRBV28 and TRBJ2-3; 10 bases match TRBD2. Germline lookup yields CDR1 MDHEN and CDR2 SYDVKM. The junction had 6 bases not matched to a gene; V was cut back by 4 bases and J by 2 bases. The CDR3 is made up of 16 amino acids. The CDR3 sequence is CASSSGTSEYTDTQYF. For the CDR3, the DNA is TGTGCCAGCAGTTCCGGGACTAGCGAGTACACAGATACGCAGTATTTT.

J is TRBJ1-1 and V is TRBV10-1; no firm D call. The germline gives CDR1 WNHNN, CDR2 SYGVQD (reference sequence). The CDR3 sequence is 14 residues long. V was trimmed by 0 bases and J by 2 bases, leaving 7 bases between them. The CDR3 DNA sequence: TGCGCCAGCAGTGAGTCGTCGGTAAACACTGAAGCTTTCTTT. As protein: CASSESSVNTEAFF.

The J gene is TRBJ2-7, the V gene TRBV28; 7 bases agree with TRBD2. Germline assignment: CDR1 MDHEN and CDR2 SYDVKM. After removal of 5 bases from V and 4 bases from J, the junction contained 5 bases not matched to a gene. The CDR3 sequence is 13 residues long. In DNA form, the CDR3 reads TGTGCCAGCAGTCAAGCGGGGAGTTACGAGCAGTACTTC. Translated, it gives CASSQAGSYEQYF.

The chain couples TRBV7-2 to TRBJ2-3, with unresolved D. The V gene lost 5 bases and the J gene lost 1 base, with 10 bases spanning the gap. Germline V CDR1 and CDR2: SGHTA, FQGNSA. The CDR3 extends over 14 amino acids. In DNA, the CDR3 is TGTGCCAGCAGCCGTCGGTTAGGCACAGATACGCAGTATTTT. It translates to CASSRRLGTDTQYF.

The J gene is TRBJ1-1, the V gene TRBV28; D may be TRBD1 (6 bases). The CDR3 contains 12 residues. V lost 5 bases, J lost 10 bases, and 14 bases lay in between. Germline V lookup: CDR1 MDHEN, CDR2 SYDVKM. The CDR3 nucleotides are TGTGCCAGCAGTCCCCAGGGGCCCGGAGCTTTCTTT. Its translation is CASSPQGPGAFF.

The rearrangement links TRBV27 to TRBJ1-2; D call uncertain. CDR1 is MNHEY and CDR2 is SMNVEV in the germline V gene (reference sequence). The CDR3 spans 13 residues. V shed 2 bases and J shed 1 base, with 5 bases lying between them. The CDR3 loop reads CASSLNSNYGYTF. CDR3 DNA: TGTGCCAGCAGTTTAAACAGTAACTATGGCTACACCTTC.

This clone turned up a few times. The chain is built from TRBV4-1 and TRBJ1-4; perhaps TRBD1 as D (6 bases). Germline CDR1 reads MGHRA; CDR2 reads YSYEKL. V lost 1 base and J lost 5, with 14 bases in between. The CDR3 is made up of 16 amino acids. CDR3 sequence reads: CASSQVSWTVNEKLFF. In nucleotides, the CDR3 is TGCGCCAGCAGCCAAGTGAGTTGGACAGTAAATGAAAAACTGTTTTTT.

V and J are TRBV5-1 and TRBJ2-3; TRBD1 agrees at 7 bases. V shed 5 bases, J shed 2 bases, and the junction held 8 bases outside the gene matches. The CDR3 is made up of 15 amino acids. CDR1 and CDR2 (germline): SGHRS, YFSETQ. The CDR3 DNA reads as TGCGCCAGCAGAGATACAGGGGTCCACACAGATACGCAGTATTTT. It encodes CASRDTGVHTDTQYF.

The J gene is TRBJ2-1, the V gene TRBV5-4, with 8 nucleotides matching TRBD2. Germline-derived CDR1 and CDR2 are SGHNT and YYREEE (reference sequence). This CDR3 spans 12 amino acids. V trimming: 0 bases; J trimming: 14 bases; junction bases outside the gene matches: 4. Here the CDR3 DNA reads TGTGCCAGCAGCTTGGGGCGGGGGGACGAGTTCTTC. Amino acid sequence: CASSLGRGDEFF.

The chain combines TRBV7-2 with TRBJ2-2; D is ambiguous. V was shortened by 4 bases and J by 0 bases, with 6 bases between the two germline ends. This CDR3 region has 14 residues. Germline loops: CDR1 SGHTA, CDR2 FQGNSA. CDR3 protein: CASSSFSNTGELFF. The CDR3 DNA is TGTGCCAGCAGCTCCTTTTCGAACACCGGGGAGCTGTTTTTT.

The V call is TRBV19, the J call TRBJ2-1; D might be TRBD2 (6 bases). Germline CDR1 and CDR2: LNHDA and SQIVND (reference sequence). Trimming took 7 bases from V and 3 from J, leaving 13 bases between them. This CDR3 region has 14 residues. The CDR3 loop reads CASKGGTHYNEQFF. The CDR3, as DNA: TGTGCCAGTAAGGGCGGGACTCACTACAATGAGCAGTTCTTC.

The chain has TRBV18 and TRBJ1-1, with TRBD1 identical over 7 bases. The CDR3 is made up of 14 amino acids. V was clipped by 5 bases and J by 1 base; unmatched bases: 4. CDR1 and CDR2 from the germline V gene are KGHSH and LQKENI. CDR3 region: CASSSGQQNTEAFF. CDR3 nucleotide sequence: TGTGCCAGCTCATCGGGACAGCAGAACACTGAAGCTTTCTTT.